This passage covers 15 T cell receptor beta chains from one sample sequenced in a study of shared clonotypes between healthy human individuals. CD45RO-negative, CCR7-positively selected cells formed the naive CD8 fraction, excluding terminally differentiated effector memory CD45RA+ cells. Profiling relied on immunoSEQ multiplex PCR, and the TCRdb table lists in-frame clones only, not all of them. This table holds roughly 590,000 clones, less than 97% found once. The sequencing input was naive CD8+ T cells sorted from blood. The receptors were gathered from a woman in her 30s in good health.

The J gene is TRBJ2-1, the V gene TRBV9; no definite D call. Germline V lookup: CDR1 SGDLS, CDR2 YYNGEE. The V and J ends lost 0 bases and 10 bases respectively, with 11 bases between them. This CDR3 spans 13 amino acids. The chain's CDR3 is CASSVDEVFEQFF. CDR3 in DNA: TGTGCCAGCAGCGTAGATGAGGTCTTCGAGCAGTTCTTC. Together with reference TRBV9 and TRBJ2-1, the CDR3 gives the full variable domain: DSGVTQTPKHLITATGQRVTLRCSPRSGDLSVYWYQQSLDQGLQFLIQYYNGEERAKGNILERFSAQQFPDLHSELNLSSLELGDSALYFCASSVDEVFEQFFGPGTRLTVL.

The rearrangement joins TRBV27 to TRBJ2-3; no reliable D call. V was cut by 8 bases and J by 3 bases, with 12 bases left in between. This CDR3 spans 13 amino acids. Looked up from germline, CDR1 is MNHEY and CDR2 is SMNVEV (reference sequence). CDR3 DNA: TGTGCCAGCCGCGGAAAACAAACAGATACGCAGTATTTT. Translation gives CASRGKQTDTQYF.

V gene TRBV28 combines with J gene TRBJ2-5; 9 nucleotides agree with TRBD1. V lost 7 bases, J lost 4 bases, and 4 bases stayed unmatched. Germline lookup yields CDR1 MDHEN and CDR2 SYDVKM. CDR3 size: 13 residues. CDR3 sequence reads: CASNDRGVETQYF. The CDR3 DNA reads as TGTGCCAGCAATGACAGGGGGGTAGAGACCCAGTACTTC.

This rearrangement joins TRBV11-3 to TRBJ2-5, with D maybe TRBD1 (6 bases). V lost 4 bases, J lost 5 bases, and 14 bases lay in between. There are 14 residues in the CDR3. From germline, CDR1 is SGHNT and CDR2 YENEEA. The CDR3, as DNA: TGTGCCAGCAGCTCACAGGGTTACGGGGAGACCCAGTACTTC. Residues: CASSSQGYGETQYF.

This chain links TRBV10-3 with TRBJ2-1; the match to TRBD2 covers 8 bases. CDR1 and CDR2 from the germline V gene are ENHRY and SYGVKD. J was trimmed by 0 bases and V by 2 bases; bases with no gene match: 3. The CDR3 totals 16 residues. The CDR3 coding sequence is TGTGCCATCAGTGAGCCTAGCGGGTCCTCCTACAATGAGCAGTTCTTC. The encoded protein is CAISEPSGSSYNEQFF.

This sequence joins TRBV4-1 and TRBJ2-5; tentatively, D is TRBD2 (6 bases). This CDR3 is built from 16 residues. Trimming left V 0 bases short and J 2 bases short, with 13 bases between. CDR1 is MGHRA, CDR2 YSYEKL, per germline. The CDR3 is CASSQDSSGRQETQYF. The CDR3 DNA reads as TGCGCCAGCAGCCAAGATAGTAGCGGCAGACAAGAGACCCAGTACTTC.

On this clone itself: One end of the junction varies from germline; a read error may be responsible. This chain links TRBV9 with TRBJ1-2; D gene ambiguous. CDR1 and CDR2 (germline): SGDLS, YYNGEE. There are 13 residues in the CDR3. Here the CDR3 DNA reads TGTGCCAGCAGCCCACCTAGATCCGGGCGACTGTACTTC. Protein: CASSPPRSGRLYF.

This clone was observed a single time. The CDR3 DNA reads as TGTGCCAGCACGCAGGGGCAGACCTACGAGCAGTACTTC. Residues: CASTQGQTYEQYF. The V call is TRBV11-1, the J call TRBJ2-7; D may be TRBD1 (6 bases). Per the germline V gene, CDR1 is SGHAT and CDR2 is FQDESV (reference sequence). This CDR3 contains 13 residues. V was pared by 7 bases and J by 2 bases, with 12 bases between. The whole variable domain, remainder taken from reference TRBV11-1 and TRBJ2-7, is EAEVAQSPRYKITEKSQAVAFWCDPISGHATLYWYRQILGQGPELLVQFQDESVVDDSQLPKDRFSAERLKGVDSTLKIQPAELGDSAMYLCASTQGQTYEQYFGPGTRLTVT.

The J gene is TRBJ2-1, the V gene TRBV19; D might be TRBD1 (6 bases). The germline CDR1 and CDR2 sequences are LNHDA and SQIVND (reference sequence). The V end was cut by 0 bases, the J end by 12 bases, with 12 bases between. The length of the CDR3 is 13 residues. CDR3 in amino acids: CASSIDFTGRQFF. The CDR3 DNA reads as TGTGCCAGTAGTATAGATTTTACAGGGCGGCAGTTCTTC.

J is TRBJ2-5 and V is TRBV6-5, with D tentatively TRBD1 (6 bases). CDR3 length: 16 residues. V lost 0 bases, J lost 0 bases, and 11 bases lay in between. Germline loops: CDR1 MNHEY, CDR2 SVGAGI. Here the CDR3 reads CASSYSTGKYQETQYF. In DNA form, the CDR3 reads TGTGCCAGCAGTTACTCGACAGGAAAGTACCAAGAGACCCAGTACTTC.

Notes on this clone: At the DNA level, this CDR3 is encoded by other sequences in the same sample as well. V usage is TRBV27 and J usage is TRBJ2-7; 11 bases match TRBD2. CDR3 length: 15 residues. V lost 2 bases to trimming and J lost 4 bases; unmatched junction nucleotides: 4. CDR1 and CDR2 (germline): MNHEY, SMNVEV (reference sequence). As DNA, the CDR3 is TGTGCCAGCAGTTTAGGGCTAGCGGGAGGTTACGAGCAGTACTTC. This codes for CASSLGLAGGYEQYF.

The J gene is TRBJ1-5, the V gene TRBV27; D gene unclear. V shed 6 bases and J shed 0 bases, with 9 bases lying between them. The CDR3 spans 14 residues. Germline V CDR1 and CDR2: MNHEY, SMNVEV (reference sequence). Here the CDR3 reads CASSGTDSNQPQHF. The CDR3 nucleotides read TGTGCCAGCAGCGGCACAGATAGCAATCAGCCCCAGCATTTT.

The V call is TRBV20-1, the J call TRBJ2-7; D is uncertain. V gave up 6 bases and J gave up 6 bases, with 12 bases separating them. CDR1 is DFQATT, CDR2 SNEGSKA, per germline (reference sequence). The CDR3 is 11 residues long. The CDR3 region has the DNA TGCAGTGCCCGAGCTTTGGGCGAGCAGTACTTC. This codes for CSARALGEQYF.

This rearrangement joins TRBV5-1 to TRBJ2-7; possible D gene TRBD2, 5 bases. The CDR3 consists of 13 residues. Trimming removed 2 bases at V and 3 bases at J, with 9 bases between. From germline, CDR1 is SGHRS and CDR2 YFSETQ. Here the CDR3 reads CASSLPGDYEQYF. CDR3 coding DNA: TGCGCCAGCAGCTTACCCGGGGACTACGAGCAGTACTTC.

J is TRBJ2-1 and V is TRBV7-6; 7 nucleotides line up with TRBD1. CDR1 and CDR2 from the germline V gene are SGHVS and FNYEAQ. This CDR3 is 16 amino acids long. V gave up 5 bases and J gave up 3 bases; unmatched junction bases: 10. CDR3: CASSLSGGQVYNEQFF. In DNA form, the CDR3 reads TGTGCCAGCAGCCTGTCTGGAGGACAGGTCTACAATGAGCAGTTCTTC.